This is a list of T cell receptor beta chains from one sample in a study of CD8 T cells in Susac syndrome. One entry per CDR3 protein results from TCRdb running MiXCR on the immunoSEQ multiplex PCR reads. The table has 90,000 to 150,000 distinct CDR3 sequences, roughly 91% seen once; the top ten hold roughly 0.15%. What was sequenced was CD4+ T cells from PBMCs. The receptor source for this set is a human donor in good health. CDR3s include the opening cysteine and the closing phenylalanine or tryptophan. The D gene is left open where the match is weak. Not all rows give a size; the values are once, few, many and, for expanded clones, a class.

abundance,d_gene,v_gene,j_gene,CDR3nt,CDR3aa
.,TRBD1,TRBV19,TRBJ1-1,TGTGCCAGTAGCGTGGGACAGGGGGCCACTGAAGCTTTCTTT,CASSVGQGATEAFF
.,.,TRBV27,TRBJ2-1,TGTGCCAGCATGAATAACACATGGGGGAGCGAGCAGTTCTTC,CASMNNTWGSEQFF
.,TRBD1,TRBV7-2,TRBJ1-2,TGTGCCAGCAGCTTAGCCCGGACAGGGTTGAAGGATGGCTACACCTTC,CASSLARTGLKDGYTF
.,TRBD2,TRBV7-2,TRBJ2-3,TGTGCCAGCAGCTTAGTTCTTAGTAGCGGGGGCACAGATACGCAGTATTTT,CASSLVLSSGGTDTQYF
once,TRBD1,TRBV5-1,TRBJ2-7,TGCGCCAGCAGCTCGTACCTATTATATGACAGGGGCGCCTACGAGCAGTACTTC,CASSSYLLYDRGAYEQYF
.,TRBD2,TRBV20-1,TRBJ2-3,TGCAGTGCTAGAGAACCAGCGGGGGCCTTCACAGATACGCAGTATTTT,CSAREPAGAFTDTQYF
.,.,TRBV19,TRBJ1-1,TGTGCCAGTAGTCGTGATTTCACGAACACTGAAGCTTTCTTT,CASSRDFTNTEAFF
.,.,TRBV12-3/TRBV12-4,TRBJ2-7,TGTGCCAGCAGCGGGGCCTTTCCCTACGAGCAGTACTTC,CASSGAFPYEQYF
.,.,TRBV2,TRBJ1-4,TGTGCCAGCAGTAAACAGGGATTGAATGAAAAACTGTTTTTT,CASSKQGLNEKLFF
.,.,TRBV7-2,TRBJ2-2,TGTGCCAGCAGCTTAGGAACCTCCACCGGGGAGCTGTTTTTT,CASSLGTSTGELFF
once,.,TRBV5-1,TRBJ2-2,TGCGCCAGCAGCCCGGGGGTGACTGGATACACCGGGGAGCTGTTTTTT,CASSPGVTGYTGELFF
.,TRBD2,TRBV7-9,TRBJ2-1,TGTGCCAGCAGCTTGGCGGGAGGGGGGGCTACTGAGCAGTTCTTC,CASSLAGGGATEQFF
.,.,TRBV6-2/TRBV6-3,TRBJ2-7,TGTGCCAGCAGTTCCCGCACGCCTGGCAGGTCCTACGAGCAGTACTTC,CASSSRTPGRSYEQYF
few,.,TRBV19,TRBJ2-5,TGTGCCAGTAGTATCATCTGGGGAGTTAAAGAGACCCAGTACTTC,CASSIIWGVKETQYF
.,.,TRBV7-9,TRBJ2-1,TGTGCCAGCAGCCCCCCACGATACACCAATCGCAATGAGCAGTTCTTC,CASSPPRYTNRNEQFF
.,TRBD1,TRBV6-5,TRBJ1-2,TGTGCCAGCAAAGGGGGGACAGACTATGGCTACACCTTC,CASKGGTDYGYTF
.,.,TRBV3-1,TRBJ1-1,TGTGCCAGCAGCCAGAGGACAGCTACTGAAGCTTTCTTT,CASSQRTATEAFF
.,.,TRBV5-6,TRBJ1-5,TGTGCCAGCAGCTCATGGGGAGGGATGAGCAATCAGCCCCAGCATTTT,CASSSWGGMSNQPQHF
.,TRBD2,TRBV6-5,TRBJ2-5,TGTGCCAGCAGTTACTCGTCGGGGGGACGAACGGAGACCCAGTACTTC,CASSYSSGGRTETQYF
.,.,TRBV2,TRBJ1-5,TGTGCCAGCAGTGAGGTCCGCAATCAGCCCCAGCATTTT,CASSEVRNQPQHF
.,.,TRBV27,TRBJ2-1,TGTGCCACCCGAGGGGGGGGATCGAAACCTGACAATGAGCAGTTCTTC,CATRGGGSKPDNEQFF
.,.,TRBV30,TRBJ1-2,TGTGCCTGGGCCGGGACGGTCTATGGCTACACCTTC,CAWAGTVYGYTF
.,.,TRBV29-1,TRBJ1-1,TGCAGCGTTGAAGATTGGGACGGATATGGGGCTTTCTTT,CSVEDWDGYGAFF
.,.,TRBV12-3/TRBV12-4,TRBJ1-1,TGTGCCAGCATCCCCAGGGTCCTGAACACTGAAGCTTTCTTT,CASIPRVLNTEAFF
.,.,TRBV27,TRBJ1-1,TGTGCCAGCAGTTTATGGCCGGGACGGACGAACACTGAAGCTTTCTTT,CASSLWPGRTNTEAFF
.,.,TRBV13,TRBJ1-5,TGTGCCAGCAGCTTAAGAGGAAGGGGAGGGGGTGGACAGCCCCAGCATTTT,CASSLRGRGGGGQPQHF
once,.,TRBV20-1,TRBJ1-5,TGCAGTGCTGGAGACCGACAGGCTGATAGCAATCAGCCCCAGCATTTT,CSAGDRQADSNQPQHF